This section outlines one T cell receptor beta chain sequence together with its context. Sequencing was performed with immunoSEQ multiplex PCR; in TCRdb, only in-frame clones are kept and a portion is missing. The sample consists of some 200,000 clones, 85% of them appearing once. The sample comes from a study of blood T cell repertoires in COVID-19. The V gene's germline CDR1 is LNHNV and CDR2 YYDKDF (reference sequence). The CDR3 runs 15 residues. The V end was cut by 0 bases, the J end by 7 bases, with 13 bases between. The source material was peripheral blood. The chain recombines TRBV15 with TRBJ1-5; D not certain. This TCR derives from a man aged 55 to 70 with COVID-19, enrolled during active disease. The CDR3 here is CATSRDRGYNQPQHF. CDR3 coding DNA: TGTGCCACCAGCAGAGATCGAGGGTACAACCAGCCCCAGCATTTT.